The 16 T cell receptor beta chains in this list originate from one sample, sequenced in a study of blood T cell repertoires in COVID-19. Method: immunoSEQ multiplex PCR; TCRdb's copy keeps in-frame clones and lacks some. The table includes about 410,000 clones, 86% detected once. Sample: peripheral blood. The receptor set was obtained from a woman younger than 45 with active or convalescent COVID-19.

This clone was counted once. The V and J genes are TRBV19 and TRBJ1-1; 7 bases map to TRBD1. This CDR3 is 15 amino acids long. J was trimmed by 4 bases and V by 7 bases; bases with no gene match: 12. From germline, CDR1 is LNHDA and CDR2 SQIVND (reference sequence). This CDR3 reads CASKPTGASGTEAFF. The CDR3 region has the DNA TGTGCCAGTAAACCCACAGGGGCATCAGGCACTGAAGCTTTCTTT.

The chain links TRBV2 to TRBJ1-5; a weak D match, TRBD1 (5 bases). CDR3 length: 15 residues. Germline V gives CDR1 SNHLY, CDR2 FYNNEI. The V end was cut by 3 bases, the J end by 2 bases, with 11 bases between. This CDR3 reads CASSEGGAGNQPQHF. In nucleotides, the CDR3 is TGTGCCAGCAGTGAGGGGGGTGCGGGCAATCAGCCCCAGCATTTT.

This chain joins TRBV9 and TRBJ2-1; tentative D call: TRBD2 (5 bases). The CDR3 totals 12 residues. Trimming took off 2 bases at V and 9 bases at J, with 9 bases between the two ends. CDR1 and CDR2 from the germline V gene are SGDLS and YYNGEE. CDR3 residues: CASSVASTEQFF. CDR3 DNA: TGTGCCAGCAGCGTCGCTAGCACTGAGCAGTTCTTC.

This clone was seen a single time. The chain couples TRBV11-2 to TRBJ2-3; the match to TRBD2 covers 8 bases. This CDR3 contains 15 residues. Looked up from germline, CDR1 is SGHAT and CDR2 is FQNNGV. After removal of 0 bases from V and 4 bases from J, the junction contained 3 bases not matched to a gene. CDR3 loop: CASSLEPLAADTQYF. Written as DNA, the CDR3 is TGTGCCAGCAGCTTAGAGCCACTAGCGGCAGATACGCAGTATTTT.

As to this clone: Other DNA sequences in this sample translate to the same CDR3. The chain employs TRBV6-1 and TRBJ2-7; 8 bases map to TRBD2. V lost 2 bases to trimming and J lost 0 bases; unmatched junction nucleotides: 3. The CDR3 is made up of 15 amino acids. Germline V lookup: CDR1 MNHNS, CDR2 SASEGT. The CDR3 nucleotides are TGTGCCAGCAGTGAAACTAGCGGAGGCTCCTACGAGCAGTACTTC. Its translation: CASSETSGGSYEQYF.

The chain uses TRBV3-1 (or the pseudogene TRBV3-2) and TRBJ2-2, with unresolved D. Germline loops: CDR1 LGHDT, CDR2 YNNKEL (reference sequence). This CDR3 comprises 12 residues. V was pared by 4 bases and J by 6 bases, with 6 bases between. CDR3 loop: CASSLPAGELFF. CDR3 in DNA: TGTGCCAGCAGCCTCCCGGCCGGGGAGCTGTTTTTT.

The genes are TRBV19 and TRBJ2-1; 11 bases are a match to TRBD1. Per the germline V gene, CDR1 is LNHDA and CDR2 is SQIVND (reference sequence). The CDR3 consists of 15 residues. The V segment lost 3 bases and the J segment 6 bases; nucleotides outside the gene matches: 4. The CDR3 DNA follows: TGTGCCAGTAGTATCACCGGGACAGGGGGCAATGAGCAGTTCTTC. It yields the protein CASSITGTGGNEQFF.

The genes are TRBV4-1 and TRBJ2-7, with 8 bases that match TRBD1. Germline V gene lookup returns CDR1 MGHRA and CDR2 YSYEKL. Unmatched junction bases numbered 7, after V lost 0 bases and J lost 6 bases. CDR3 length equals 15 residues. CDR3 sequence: CASSQDLGQVFEQYF. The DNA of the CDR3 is TGCGCCAGCAGCCAAGATTTGGGACAGGTCTTCGAGCAGTACTTC.

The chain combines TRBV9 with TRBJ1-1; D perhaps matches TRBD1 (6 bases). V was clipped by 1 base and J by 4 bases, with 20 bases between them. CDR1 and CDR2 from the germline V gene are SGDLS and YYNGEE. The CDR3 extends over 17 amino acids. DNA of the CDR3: TGTGCCAGCAGCGTACAATCGGACGGGGTCAGGGGCACTGAAGCTTTCTTT. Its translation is CASSVQSDGVRGTEAFF.

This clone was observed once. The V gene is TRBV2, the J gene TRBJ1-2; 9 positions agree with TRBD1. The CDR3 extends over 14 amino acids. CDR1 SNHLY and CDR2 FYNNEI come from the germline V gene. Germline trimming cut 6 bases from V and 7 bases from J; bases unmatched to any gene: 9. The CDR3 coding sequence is TGTGCCAGCAGGCCGGGACAGGGTTCAGCTGGCTACACCTTC. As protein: CASRPGQGSAGYTF.

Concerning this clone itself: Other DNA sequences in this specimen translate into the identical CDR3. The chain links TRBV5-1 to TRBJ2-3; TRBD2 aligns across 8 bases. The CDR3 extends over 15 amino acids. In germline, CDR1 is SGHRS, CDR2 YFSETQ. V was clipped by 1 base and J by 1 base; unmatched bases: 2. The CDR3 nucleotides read TGCGCCAGCAGCTTGCTAGCGGGTGGCACAGATACGCAGTATTTT. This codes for CASSLLAGGTDTQYF.

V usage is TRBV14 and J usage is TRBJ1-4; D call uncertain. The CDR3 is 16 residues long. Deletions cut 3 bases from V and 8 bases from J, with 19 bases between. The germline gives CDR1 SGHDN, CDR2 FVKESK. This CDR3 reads CASSHANAGSREKLFF. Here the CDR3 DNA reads TGTGCCAGCAGCCACGCTAATGCGGGCAGCCGAGAAAAACTGTTTTTT.

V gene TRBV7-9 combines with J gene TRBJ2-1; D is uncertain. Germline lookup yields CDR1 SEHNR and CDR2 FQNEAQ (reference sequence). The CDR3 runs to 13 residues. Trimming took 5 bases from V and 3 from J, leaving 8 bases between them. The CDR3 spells CASSQDIYNEQFF. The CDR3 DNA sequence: TGTGCCAGCAGCCAAGACATCTACAATGAGCAGTTCTTC. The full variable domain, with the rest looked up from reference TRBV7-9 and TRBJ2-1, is DTGVSQNPRHKITKRGQNVTFRCDPISEHNRLYWYRQTLGQGPEFLTYFQNEAQLEKSRLLSDRFSAERPKGSFSTLEIQRTEQGDSAMYLCASSQDIYNEQFFGPGTRLTVL.

This CDR3 is CASQPGLAGEFDYNEQFF. CDR3 DNA: TGCGCCAGCCAGCCGGGACTAGCGGGAGAGTTCGACTACAATGAGCAGTTCTTC. The chain is built from TRBV4-1 and TRBJ2-1, with TRBD2 matching 14 bases. The CDR3 has 18 amino acids. Germline assignment: CDR1 MGHRA and CDR2 YSYEKL. The J segment lost 3 bases and the V segment lost 8 bases, leaving 12 bases of the junction unmatched.

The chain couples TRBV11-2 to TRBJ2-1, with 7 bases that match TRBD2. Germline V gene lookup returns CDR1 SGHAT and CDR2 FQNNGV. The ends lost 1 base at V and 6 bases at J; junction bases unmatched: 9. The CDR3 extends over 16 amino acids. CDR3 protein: CASSLVRTSRPNEQFF. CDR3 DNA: TGTGCCAGCAGCTTAGTCCGGACTAGTCGGCCCAATGAGCAGTTCTTC.

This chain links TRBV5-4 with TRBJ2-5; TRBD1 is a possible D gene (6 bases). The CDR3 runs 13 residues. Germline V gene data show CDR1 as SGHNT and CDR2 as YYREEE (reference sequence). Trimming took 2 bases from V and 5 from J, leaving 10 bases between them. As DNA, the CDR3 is TGTGCCAGCAGCTTTGACCAGGGGGAGACCCAGTACTTC. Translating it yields CASSFDQGETQYF. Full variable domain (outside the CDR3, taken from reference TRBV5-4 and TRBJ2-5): ETGVTQSPTHLIKTRGQQVTLRCSSQSGHNTVSWYQQALGQGPQFIFQYYREEENGRGNFPPRFSGLQFPNYSSELNVNALELDDSALYLCASSFDQGETQYFGPGTRLLVL.